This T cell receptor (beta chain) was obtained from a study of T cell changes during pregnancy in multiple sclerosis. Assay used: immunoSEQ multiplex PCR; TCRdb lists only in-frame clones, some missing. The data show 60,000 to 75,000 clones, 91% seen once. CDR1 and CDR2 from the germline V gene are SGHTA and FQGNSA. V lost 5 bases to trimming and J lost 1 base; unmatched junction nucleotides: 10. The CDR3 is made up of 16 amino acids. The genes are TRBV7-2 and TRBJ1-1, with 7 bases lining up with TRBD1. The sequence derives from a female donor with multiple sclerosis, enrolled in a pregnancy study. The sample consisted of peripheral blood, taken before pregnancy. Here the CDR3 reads CASSPSIGGGNTEAFF. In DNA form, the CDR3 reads TGTGCCAGCAGCCCATCAATAGGGGGCGGGAACACTGAAGCTTTCTTT.